A selection of T cell receptor beta chains follows, all from one sample in a study of T cell responses to AZD1222 COVID-19 vaccine. The protocol was immunoSEQ multiplex PCR, while the TCRdb copy is restricted to in-frame clones and leaves out a portion. The sample has about 150,000 clones, roughly nine tenths seen once; the top ten hold 6.5% to 7%. Sequences were derived from peripheral blood, sampled on day 0 of AZD1222 vaccination. The receptors come from an adult in good health. Each CDR3 is given with its conserved first and last residue. The order of the fields is clone size, V gene, J gene, CDR3 protein. Part of the rows lack a size; the others show once, few, many or a class for expanded clones.

clone_size: -
v_call: TRBV7-6
j_call: TRBJ2-7
cdr3_aa: CASSPNDYEQYF

clone_size: -
v_call: TRBV5-1
j_call: TRBJ2-5
cdr3_aa: CASSSGLAGGPLSETQYF

clone_size: -
v_call: TRBV5-6
j_call: TRBJ2-5
cdr3_aa: CASSNTGQETQYF

clone_size: -
v_call: TRBV7-8
j_call: TRBJ2-3
cdr3_aa: CASSLKRLGQDTQYF

clone_size: once
v_call: TRBV7-9
j_call: TRBJ1-2
cdr3_aa: CASSLVTGSNYGYTF

clone_size: -
v_call: TRBV21-1
j_call: TRBJ2-6
cdr3_aa: CASTEQVSGANVLTF

clone_size: -
v_call: TRBV27
j_call: TRBJ1-3
cdr3_aa: CASSGTAGNTIYF

clone_size: -
v_call: TRBV7-7
j_call: TRBJ2-2
cdr3_aa: CASSPGQNTGELFF

clone_size: -
v_call: TRBV28
j_call: TRBJ1-5
cdr3_aa: CASSLDRGRNQPQHF

clone_size: -
v_call: TRBV19
j_call: TRBJ1-6
cdr3_aa: CASSIVTGWNSPLHF

clone_size: -
v_call: TRBV5-1
j_call: TRBJ2-4
cdr3_aa: CASSLEGAQAKNIQYF

clone_size: -
v_call: TRBV3-1/TRBV3-2
j_call: TRBJ1-5
cdr3_aa: CASSPDGSQSQHF

clone_size: once
v_call: TRBV7-2
j_call: TRBJ1-4
cdr3_aa: CASSPRVREKLFF

clone_size: -
v_call: TRBV7-9
j_call: TRBJ2-6
cdr3_aa: CASSLAASGANVLTF

clone_size: -
v_call: TRBV11-3
j_call: TRBJ1-6
cdr3_aa: CASSLSSSYNSPLHF

clone_size: once
v_call: TRBV2
j_call: TRBJ2-3
cdr3_aa: CASSVGTRDTQYF

clone_size: -
v_call: TRBV19
j_call: TRBJ1-2
cdr3_aa: CASGRENYGYTF

clone_size: once
v_call: TRBV2
j_call: TRBJ1-4
cdr3_aa: CASRIGEKLFF

clone_size: -
v_call: TRBV3-1/TRBV3-2
j_call: TRBJ2-3
cdr3_aa: CASSHLADTQYF

clone_size: -
v_call: TRBV2
j_call: TRBJ2-2
cdr3_aa: CASIRGQGNTGELFF

clone_size: few
v_call: TRBV7-2
j_call: TRBJ1-6
cdr3_aa: CASNLQGLNSPLHF

clone_size: -
v_call: TRBV9
j_call: TRBJ2-1
cdr3_aa: CASSDGGASYNEQFF

clone_size: -
v_call: TRBV5-8
j_call: TRBJ1-1
cdr3_aa: CASSLLGGTEAFF

clone_size: -
v_call: TRBV27
j_call: TRBJ1-1
cdr3_aa: CASSSGERHNTEAFF

clone_size: few
v_call: TRBV5-1
j_call: TRBJ2-5
cdr3_aa: CASSLAMGLQETQYF

clone_size: -
v_call: TRBV6-5
j_call: TRBJ1-2
cdr3_aa: CASRQGGANYGYTF

clone_size: -
v_call: TRBV7-7
j_call: TRBJ2-5
cdr3_aa: CASSSGLAGGGETQYF

clone_size: -
v_call: TRBV20-1
j_call: TRBJ2-6
cdr3_aa: CSASSGVYAGANVLTF

clone_size: -
v_call: TRBV6-2/TRBV6-3
j_call: TRBJ2-3
cdr3_aa: CASSYLGGATDTQYF

clone_size: few
v_call: TRBV6-5
j_call: TRBJ2-2
cdr3_aa: CASSKTGTNTGELFF

clone_size: -
v_call: TRBV18
j_call: TRBJ1-2
cdr3_aa: CASSPVSVDGYTF

clone_size: once
v_call: TRBV5-6
j_call: TRBJ2-7
cdr3_aa: CASSNPVSYEQYF

clone_size: once
v_call: TRBV5-8
j_call: TRBJ1-5
cdr3_aa: CASSLAEAATGPQHF

clone_size: -
v_call: TRBV11-2
j_call: TRBJ1-1
cdr3_aa: CASSETIEAFF

clone_size: -
v_call: TRBV27
j_call: TRBJ1-2
cdr3_aa: CASSLSLTGDGGYTF

clone_size: -
v_call: TRBV6-2/TRBV6-3
j_call: TRBJ2-7
cdr3_aa: CASSYLDGSYEQYF

clone_size: -
v_call: TRBV5-1
j_call: TRBJ1-3
cdr3_aa: CASSRQGISGNTIYF

clone_size: -
v_call: TRBV7-9
j_call: TRBJ2-2
cdr3_aa: CASGPLAGELFF

clone_size: few
v_call: TRBV5-6
j_call: TRBJ1-4
cdr3_aa: CASSSWTGVNEKLFF